Following are 3 T cell receptor beta chains from one sample sequenced in a study of cytomegalovirus exposure and HLA in healthy donors. Vbeta (60) and Jbeta (13) primers were used in the PCR. The table came from immunoSEQ multiplex PCR; TCRdb's copy has only in-frame clones and leaves some out. Of approximately 120,000 clones listed, less than 80% are singletons. Sequenced input: PBMCs. Receptors originate from a man aged 25 to 40 in good health and CMV-seronegative.

V is TRBV10-3 and J is TRBJ2-7, with a tentative D call TRBD2 (5 bases). V lost 4 bases and J 3 bases, leaving 10 bases between the germline ends. This CDR3 comprises 13 residues. Germline CDR1 reads ENHRY; CDR2 reads SYGVKD. This CDR3 is CAISARDGYEQYF. The CDR3, as DNA: TGTGCCATCAGTGCGAGGGATGGCTACGAGCAGTACTTC.

This clone was found a few times. The chain is built from TRBV28 and TRBJ1-3, with TRBD1 matching over 9 bases. Germline CDR1 is MDHEN and CDR2 is SYDVKM. The CDR3 loop spans 16 amino acids. Trimming cost V 0 bases and J 4 bases; bases outside gene matches: 4. CDR3 loop: CASSLWDRGMGNTIYF. CDR3 coding DNA: TGTGCCAGCAGTTTATGGGACAGGGGAATGGGAAACACCATATATTTT.

The chain uses TRBV6-1 and TRBJ2-1; D possibly corresponds to TRBD2 (6 bases). This CDR3 has 14 residues. CDR1 is MNHNS, CDR2 SASEGT, per germline. The V gene lost 2 bases and the J gene lost 4 bases, with 9 bases spanning the gap. The CDR3 is CASSETGGYNEQFF. The CDR3 DNA sequence: TGTGCCAGCAGTGAAACCGGGGGTTACAATGAGCAGTTCTTC.